The clone carrying this TCR beta chain was detected ten times or more. Its antigen is still unknown. The data originate from a study of T-cell reconstitution after alpha-beta-depleted transplantation in children. CDR1 and CDR2 from the germline V gene are MDHEN and SYDVKM. The CDR3 length is 13 residues. Trimming took 7 bases from V and 7 from J, leaving 16 bases between them. Points from the study as a whole: T-cell counts and diversity were attributed mostly to newly produced T cells one year after transplant. Surviving recipient T cells and thymic progenitors accounted for the high day-60 TCRbeta diversity observed in some patients.

Unique molecular identifiers were used to barcode this TCRbeta library. TCRdb reprocessed the PCR reads via MiXCR and lists one record per CDR3 protein. In the table there are approximately 150,000 distinct CDR3 sequences, 8% to 10% of which are singletons. The sequence came from a female patient between 2 and 10 years old who had a stem cell transplant for congenital amegakaryocytic thrombocytopenia, so the T cells may come from the graft donor. The specimen comprised PBMCs, mostly from graft donor cells, sampled 180 days after TCRalphabeta/CD19-depleted stem cell transplant. V is TRBV28 and J is TRBJ1-1; D is undetermined. The CDR3, as DNA: TGTGCCAGCACCTCCTTCCGTGTGCGTGAAGCTTTCTTT. This encodes CASTSFRVREAFF.